This T cell receptor beta chain derives from a study of T cell changes during pregnancy in multiple sclerosis. The CDR3 runs to 12 residues. The germline V gene has CDR1 GTSNPN and CDR2 SVGIG (reference sequence). V was shortened by 5 bases and J by 2 bases, with 10 bases between the two germline ends. Assay used: immunoSEQ multiplex PCR; TCRdb lists only in-frame clones, some missing. The data contain around 68,000 clones, 90% to 95% of them singletons. The sample consisted of peripheral blood, taken in the third trimester of pregnancy. This receptor was identified in a female donor in good health, enrolled as a control in a pregnancy study. The chain combines TRBV30 with TRBJ2-7; TRBD2 is a possible D gene (6 bases). This CDR3 is CAWAPGAYEQYF. DNA for the CDR3: TGTGCCTGGGCCCCGGGGGCCTACGAGCAGTACTTC.